Following are 9 T cell receptor beta chains from one sample sequenced in a study of blood T cell repertoires in COVID-19. Generated by immunoSEQ multiplex PCR, the TCRdb table keeps only in-frame clones and is missing some. Counted here are some 250,000 clones, around 86% occurring once; the ten biggest clones make up approximately 3.5%. The sequenced material came from PBMCs or T cells enriched from blood (not recorded which). All receptors come from a woman in her thirties or forties with acute COVID-19.

V is TRBV7-2 and J is TRBJ2-5, with TRBD2 matching over 8 bases. V gave up 5 bases and J gave up 8 bases; unmatched junction bases: 4. Germline assignment: CDR1 SGHTA and CDR2 FQGNSA. The CDR3 totals 12 residues. CDR3 DNA: TGTGCCAGCAGCATCGGGGGGGGAACCCAGTACTTC. Translating gives CASSIGGGTQYF.

This rearrangement joins TRBV11-2 to TRBJ2-3, with D hard to call. This CDR3 is built from 14 residues. Trimming cost V 5 bases and J 1 base, with 10 bases left between them. Germline V gene lookup returns CDR1 SGHAT and CDR2 FQNNGV. The CDR3 region is CASSLTAGTDTQYF. In nucleotides, the CDR3 is TGTGCCAGCAGCCTGACTGCGGGCACAGATACGCAGTATTTT.

This rearrangement joins TRBV19 to TRBJ2-1, with 11 bases aligning to TRBD2. The V gene's germline CDR1 is LNHDA and CDR2 SQIVND (reference sequence). The CDR3 sequence is 15 residues long. V trimming: 5 bases; J trimming: 6 bases; junction bases outside the gene matches: 6. The CDR3 nucleotides read TGTGCCAGTAGTGTGGGACTAGCGGAGTTCAATGAGCAGTTCTTC. Protein product: CASSVGLAEFNEQFF.

The rearrangement joins TRBV29-1 to TRBJ2-7; tentative D call: TRBD1 (6 bases). V dropped 6 bases and J dropped 3 bases, with 15 bases sitting between them. CDR3 size: 13 residues. Per germline, CDR1 SQVTM and CDR2 ANQGSEA. The CDR3 sequence: CSVRTEVNYEQYF. Written as DNA, the CDR3 is TGCAGCGTGAGGACAGAAGTGAACTACGAGCAGTACTTC.

V gene TRBV7-9 combines with J gene TRBJ2-3; D uncertain. V was clipped by 10 bases and J by 4 bases, with 12 bases between them. The CDR3 covers 12 residues. In germline, CDR1 is SEHNR, CDR2 FQNEAQ (reference sequence). The CDR3 DNA reads as TGTGCCACCCTCCCAGGCGCAGATACGCAGTATTTT. It translates to CATLPGADTQYF. The full variable domain, with the rest looked up from reference TRBV7-9 and TRBJ2-3, is DTGVSQNPRHKITKRGQNVTFRCDPISEHNRLYWYRQTLGQGPEFLTYFQNEAQLEKSRLLSDRFSAERPKGSFSTLEIQRTEQGDSAMYLCATLPGADTQYFGPGTRLTVL.

This clone was seen once. The chain has TRBV5-8 and TRBJ1-3; D possibly corresponds to TRBD1 (6 bases). The CDR3 spans 14 residues. Germline CDR1 is SGHTS and CDR2 is YDEGEE. V gave up 2 bases and J gave up 5 bases, with 11 bases separating them. DNA of the CDR3: TGTGCCAGCAGCTTACGGGGGGCTCGAAACACCATATATTTT. Translated: CASSLRGARNTIYF.

This clone was observed a single time. This chain links TRBV27 with TRBJ1-2, with D possibly being TRBD1 (6 bases). The CDR3 spans 12 residues. CDR1 is MNHEY, CDR2 SMNVEV, per germline (reference sequence). Trimming removed 6 bases at V and 7 bases at J, with 12 bases between. The CDR3 protein is CASRLTGGGYTF. Written as DNA, the CDR3 is TGTGCCAGCAGGTTGACAGGAGGTGGCTACACCTTC.

The J gene is TRBJ1-4, the V gene TRBV7-2; D call uncertain. V was cut by 0 bases and J by 1 base, with 6 bases left in between. Germline-derived CDR1 and CDR2 are SGHTA and FQGNSA. This CDR3 is 15 amino acids long. In DNA, the CDR3 is TGTGCCAGCAGCTTAGCGGCGGGAACTAATGAAAAACTGTTTTTT. It translates to CASSLAAGTNEKLFF.

The DNA of the CDR3 is TGTGCCAGCAGCCCGAACCCGGACAGGGGGCTCGAGCAGTACTTC. It codes for CASSPNPDRGLEQYF. The chain combines TRBV3-1 (or the pseudogene TRBV3-2) with TRBJ2-7; 11 bases match TRBD1. This CDR3 is built from 15 residues. Germline V CDR1 and CDR2: LGHDT, YNNKEL (reference sequence). V lost 4 bases to trimming and J lost 6 bases; unmatched junction nucleotides: 8.